Below are 31 T cell receptor beta chains sequenced from a single sample in a study of blood T cell repertoires in COVID-19 (dated by TCRdb to 2020 to 2021). Library preparation used the immunoSEQ multiplex PCR assay. TCRdb's version of the immuneACCESS table is confined to in-frame rearrangements and falls short of the full clone set. An unresolved V gene accounts for under half of the shortfall where checked; the remainder is of unknown origin. Present in this sample are hundreds of thousands of clones, 90% of which were seen just once. Clones ranked in the top ten supply around 0.97% of the sample. The sequenced sample was peripheral blood. Source of these receptors: a woman aged 40-49 years with COVID-19, enrolled during active disease.

The chain links TRBV18 to TRBJ1-2; 11 bases are shared with TRBD1. CDR1 and CDR2 (germline): KGHSH, LQKENI. This CDR3 has 15 residues. V lost 2 bases, J lost 7 bases, and 6 bases stayed unmatched. The CDR3 protein is CASSPEGQGASGYTF. In DNA, the CDR3 is TGTGCCAGCTCACCAGAAGGACAGGGGGCGAGTGGCTACACCTTC.

This clone was seen a few times. This chain joins TRBV4-3 and TRBJ1-4; D is ambiguous. This CDR3 has 17 amino acids. Trimming left V 0 bases short and J 0 bases short, with 11 bases between. Germline loops: CDR1 LGHNA, CDR2 YSLEER. This CDR3 reads CASSQDVRPATNEKLFF. CDR3 DNA sequence: TGCGCCAGCAGCCAAGATGTCAGGCCCGCAACTAATGAAAAACTGTTTTTT.

V usage is TRBV7-8 and J usage is TRBJ2-7, with D unresolved. The CDR3 sequence is 14 residues long. V was shortened by 2 bases and J by 3 bases, with 11 bases between the two germline ends. Per germline, CDR1 SGHVS and CDR2 FQNEAQ. The CDR3 loop reads CASSLLQLLYEQYF. The CDR3 DNA is TGTGCCAGCAGCTTACTACAGCTCCTCTACGAGCAGTACTTC.

This clone was recorded a few times. CDR3 protein: CASTPTGSSYEQYF. CDR3 bases: TGTGCCAGCACCCCTACGGGGAGCTCCTACGAGCAGTACTTC. V usage is TRBV28 and J usage is TRBJ2-7, with a weak D call TRBD2 (5 bases). This CDR3 comprises 14 residues. Germline CDR1 and CDR2: MDHEN and SYDVKM. Deletions cut 7 bases from V and 0 bases from J, with 13 bases between.

The chain carries TRBV7-8 and TRBJ1-2; the D is unclear. CDR1 SGHVS and CDR2 FQNEAQ come from the germline V gene. Trimming removed 5 bases at V and 4 bases at J, with 11 bases between. The CDR3 totals 13 residues. CDR3 amino acids: CASSPPGFYGYTF. The CDR3 nucleotides are TGTGCCAGCAGCCCGCCGGGTTTCTATGGCTACACCTTC.

V and J are TRBV7-3 and TRBJ1-2; the D gene is possibly TRBD1 (6 bases). Looked up from germline, CDR1 is SGHTA and CDR2 is FQGTGA. The CDR3 is 12 residues long. Trimming pared 6 bases from V and 8 bases from J, leaving 13 bases between. The CDR3 loop is CASSSQGRGYTF. CDR3 bases: TGTGCCAGCAGTTCACAGGGTCGAGGCTACACCTTC.

CDR3 region: CAISPHGTSGTSTDTQYF. CDR3 in DNA: TGTGCCATCAGCCCCCATGGGACTAGCGGTACTAGCACAGATACGCAGTATTTT. The V and J genes are TRBV10-3 and TRBJ2-3; the match to TRBD2 covers 11 bases. V was pared by 6 bases and J by 0 bases, with 11 bases of the junction left unmatched. Germline values: CDR1 ENHRY, CDR2 SYGVKD. The CDR3 length is 18 residues.

The sample holds one count of this clone. This sequence joins TRBV7-2 and TRBJ2-4; 8 bases line up with TRBD1. The CDR3 is 12 residues long. The germline CDR1 and CDR2 sequences are SGHTA and FQGNSA. After removal of 6 bases from V and 11 bases from J, the junction contained 6 bases not matched to a gene. CDR3 DNA sequence: TGTGCCAGCAGTTTGGACAGGGAGTTTCAGTACTTC. Translation gives CASSLDREFQYF.

This chain connects TRBV25-1 to TRBJ2-1, with 9 bases that match TRBD1. V lost 4 bases to trimming and J lost 7 bases; unmatched junction nucleotides: 2. The CDR3 totals 13 residues. Germline V gene sequence: CDR1 MGHDK, CDR2 SYGVNS. The CDR3 spells CASSAGTGNEQFF. The CDR3 DNA reads TGTGCCAGCAGTGCGGGGACAGGGAATGAGCAGTTCTTC.

Note on this clone: Other DNA variants within this sample encode the same CDR3. The rearrangement joins TRBV2 to TRBJ2-1, with no clear D. This CDR3 is built from 13 residues. Deletions cut 4 bases from V and 3 bases from J, with 7 bases between. CDR1 and CDR2 (germline): SNHLY, FYNNEI. The CDR3 reads CASSGSSYNEQFF. The CDR3 DNA is TGTGCCAGCAGTGGGTCTAGCTACAATGAGCAGTTCTTC.

This clone was counted a single time. This rearrangement joins TRBV7-8 to TRBJ1-2, with D hard to call. This CDR3 comprises 14 residues. Trimming took 5 bases from V and 2 from J, leaving 12 bases between them. CDR1 and CDR2 (germline): SGHVS, FQNEAQ. The CDR3 loop is CASSPTSRNYGYTF. In nucleotides, the CDR3 is TGTGCCAGCAGCCCTACGTCCAGGAACTATGGCTACACCTTC.

In nucleotides, the CDR3 is TGTGCCATCAGTGGGGGAGTTGACGAGCAGTACTTC. It codes for CAISGGVDEQYF. This sequence joins TRBV10-3 and TRBJ2-7; D might be TRBD2 (5 bases). Germline V CDR1 and CDR2: ENHRY, SYGVKD. The CDR3 extends over 12 amino acids. Trimming pared 4 bases from V and 5 bases from J, leaving 9 bases between.

The chain couples TRBV10-3 to TRBJ1-4; 9 nucleotides match TRBD1. V lost 4 bases and J lost 7; bases outside the gene matches: 7. The germline V gene encodes CDR1 ENHRY and CDR2 SYGVKD. The CDR3 consists of 15 residues. CDR3 amino acids: CAISVSGQGGEKLFF. DNA of the CDR3: TGTGCCATCAGTGTCTCGGGACAGGGTGGTGAAAAACTGTTTTTT.

The V call is TRBV28, the J call TRBJ2-7; the D gene is possibly TRBD1 (6 bases). This CDR3 has 12 residues. V was shortened by 2 bases and J by 7 bases, with 9 bases between the two germline ends. Per the germline V gene, CDR1 is MDHEN and CDR2 is SYDVKM. DNA for the CDR3: TGTGCCAGCAGTTTACCAGGGGATGAGCAGTACTTC. This translates into CASSLPGDEQYF.

This clone was recorded only once. The chain employs TRBV4-1 and TRBJ2-2; tentative D call: TRBD2 (7 bases). The V gene's germline CDR1 is MGHRA and CDR2 YSYEKL. This CDR3 has 18 residues. Trimming took 0 bases from V and 1 from J, leaving 15 bases between them. CDR3 residues: CASSQDVGGLLNTGELFF. The CDR3 DNA sequence: TGCGCCAGCAGCCAAGATGTGGGGGGGCTACTGAACACCGGGGAGCTGTTTTTT.

The chain uses TRBV14 and TRBJ2-3, with 7 bases lining up with TRBD2. Germline CDR1 reads SGHDN; CDR2 reads FVKESK. The CDR3 contains 13 residues. Trimming took 1 base from V and 11 from J; bases not matched to a gene: 6. The CDR3 DNA reads as TGTGCCAGCAGCCAAGCTCCCATAGCGGGGCAGTATTTT. It is translated as CASSQAPIAGQYF.

The chain couples TRBV28 to TRBJ1-2; D gene uncertain. This CDR3 is built from 17 residues. V was pared by 7 bases and J by 2 bases, with 23 bases between. Per germline, CDR1 MDHEN and CDR2 SYDVKM. The CDR3: CASTPRTRGGPNYGYTF. The CDR3, as DNA: TGTGCCAGCACCCCAAGAACCCGGGGAGGGCCCAACTATGGCTACACCTTC.

The chain is built from TRBV6-6 and TRBJ2-3; 9 bases map to TRBD2. Germline assignment: CDR1 MNHNY and CDR2 SVGAGI (reference sequence). The CDR3 sequence is 13 residues long. The V gene end was trimmed by 5 bases and the J gene end by 14 bases; junction bases not matched to a gene: 11. The CDR3 coding sequence is TGTGCCAGCAGTCAGCTAGCGGGGAAAGGCCTGTATTTT. As protein: CASSQLAGKGLYF.

This clone came up a few times. The chain recombines TRBV12-3 or TRBV12-4 with TRBJ1-1, with 8 bases matching TRBD1. The CDR3 runs 13 residues. J gave up 9 bases and V 5 bases, and 8 bases lay outside the gene matches. CDR3 amino acids: CASSRLSGGKAFF. The CDR3 nucleotides are TGTGCCAGCAGTCGCCTGTCAGGGGGCAAAGCTTTCTTT.

J is TRBJ2-7 and V is TRBV7-9, with D possibly being TRBD2 (6 bases). This CDR3 comprises 15 residues. Germline lookup yields CDR1 SEHNR and CDR2 FQNEAQ (reference sequence). Trimming cost V 4 bases and J 2 bases, with 15 bases left between them. The CDR3 region has the DNA TGTGCCAGCAGCTCCGGGGACGGGGGAACCTACGAGCAGTACTTC. Amino acids: CASSSGDGGTYEQYF.

This clone was counted a few times. The V call is TRBV6-6, the J call TRBJ1-1; weak D call: TRBD1 (5 bases). Deletions cut 7 bases from V and 5 bases from J, with 23 bases between. The CDR3 consists of 16 residues. Germline lookup yields CDR1 MNHNY and CDR2 SVGAGI (reference sequence). The CDR3 DNA reads TGTGCCAGCATCCACCCGGGCCAGGGAATATTAACTGAAGCTTTCTTT. Translation: CASIHPGQGILTEAFF.

This chain connects TRBV6-5 to TRBJ2-7; 8 positions match TRBD1. CDR1 and CDR2 (germline): MNHEY, SVGAGI. Unmatched junction bases numbered 8, after V lost 7 bases and J lost 6 bases. The length of the CDR3 is 13 residues. The CDR3: CASTYGQGGEQYF. CDR3 DNA: TGTGCCAGCACATACGGACAGGGAGGCGAGCAGTACTTC.

The chain joins TRBV28 to TRBJ1-5; D may be TRBD1 (5 bases). Germline V lookup: CDR1 MDHEN, CDR2 SYDVKM. This CDR3 has 15 residues. Trimming stripped 5 bases from V and 0 bases from J, with 11 bases between. CDR3 bases: TGTGCCAGCAGTCAGGGAGGGTATAGCAATCAGCCCCAGCATTTT. Its protein is CASSQGGYSNQPQHF.

The chain carries TRBV3-1 (or the pseudogene TRBV3-2) and TRBJ2-1; 10 bases fit TRBD2. CDR3 length equals 15 residues. V gave up 4 bases and J gave up 3 bases; unmatched junction bases: 3. Germline-derived CDR1 and CDR2 are LGHDT and YNNKEL (reference sequence). In DNA form, the CDR3 reads TGTGCCAGCAGCCCTGGACTAGCGGTCTACAATGAGCAGTTCTTC. Translated: CASSPGLAVYNEQFF.

The chain combines TRBV27 with TRBJ1-5; D is unresolved. CDR1 and CDR2 (germline): MNHEY, SMNVEV (reference sequence). With 4 bases removed from V and 3 bases from J, the gap between germline ends came to 7 bases. The CDR3 is 13 residues long. In nucleotides, the CDR3 is TGTGCCAGCAGTTCCCGTCCCAATCAGCCCCAGCATTTT. Translating it yields CASSSRPNQPQHF.

This sequence joins TRBV19 and TRBJ1-6; 9 bases line up with TRBD1. The germline gives CDR1 LNHDA, CDR2 SQIVND (reference sequence). This CDR3 region has 14 residues. The J segment lost 4 bases and the V segment lost 10 bases, leaving 5 bases of the junction unmatched. The CDR3 nucleotides read TGTGCCACCTCGGACAGGGGTTATAATTCACCCCTCCACTTT. The encoded protein is CATSDRGYNSPLHF. Full variable domain (rest looked up from reference TRBV19 and TRBJ1-6): DGGITQSPKYLFRKEGQNVTLSCEQNLNHDAMYWYRQDPGQGLRLIYYSQIVNDFQKGDIAEGYSVSREKKESFPLTVTSAQKNPTAFYLCATSDRGYNSPLHFGNGTRLTVT.

As regards this clone: Its ends do not fully match the called genes, so a read error is possible. The DNA of the CDR3 is TGTGCCAGCAGCCAAGATGGACTAAACCCCTCTTCATTC. Its protein product is CASSQDGLNPSSF. The chain is built from TRBV3-1 (or the pseudogene TRBV3-2) and TRBJ2-7; possibly TRBD2 for D (6 bases). Germline lookup yields CDR1 LGHDT and CDR2 YNNKEL (reference sequence). The CDR3 consists of 13 residues.

The CDR3 coding sequence is TGTGCCAGCAACGTCTACACAGATACGCAGTATTTT. It specifies CASNVYTDTQYF. This chain uses TRBV2 with TRBJ2-3; D unresolved. CDR1 is SNHLY, CDR2 FYNNEI, per germline. This CDR3 comprises 12 residues. Trimming left V 7 bases short and J 2 bases short, with 7 bases between.

The chain recombines TRBV19 with TRBJ1-4; maybe TRBD1 (5 bases). With 5 bases removed from V and 0 bases from J, the gap between germline ends came to 10 bases. This CDR3 has 15 residues. CDR1 and CDR2 from the germline V gene are LNHDA and SQIVND (reference sequence). The CDR3 protein is CASSGADATNEKLFF. The CDR3 bases are TGTGCCAGTAGTGGGGCCGATGCAACTAATGAAAAACTGTTTTTT.

V gene TRBV6-5 combines with J gene TRBJ1-4; D remains unclear. The V and J ends lost 3 bases and 5 bases respectively, with 10 bases between them. The germline V gene encodes CDR1 MNHEY and CDR2 SVGAGI. This CDR3 is built from 14 residues. The CDR3 region is CASSYNSRNEKLFF. CDR3 coding DNA: TGTGCCAGCAGTTATAACAGCAGAAATGAAAAACTGTTTTTT.

The chain is built from TRBV27 and TRBJ1-1; D is possibly TRBD1 (6 bases). The V gene lost 6 bases and the J gene lost 0 bases, with 8 bases spanning the gap. Germline V CDR1 and CDR2: MNHEY, SMNVEV (reference sequence). The CDR3 sequence is 13 residues long. The CDR3 protein is CASRNRVNTEAFF. CDR3 in DNA: TGTGCCAGCAGGAACAGGGTGAACACTGAAGCTTTCTTT.